Sequencing of this T cell receptor beta chain was carried out in a study of control samples from healthy donors and cancer patients. Trimming took off 5 bases at V and 8 bases at J, with 12 bases between the two ends. The CDR3 loop spans 13 amino acids. CDR1 is SGHTA, CDR2 FQGNSA, per germline. Clones were sequenced by immunoSEQ multiplex PCR, and TCRdb holds only the in-frame ones, with some missing. The repertoire holds about 92,000 clones, approximately 78% seen once, with 8.5% to 10% in the top ten. The chain joins TRBV7-2 to TRBJ2-2, with D possibly matching TRBD1 (5 bases). This clonotype originated in a woman in her sixties in good health. The sequenced material came from blood. CDR3 region: CASSDQRGGELFF. CDR3 DNA: TGTGCCAGCAGCGACCAAAGGGGTGGGGAGCTGTTTTTT. The whole variable domain, filled in from reference TRBV7-2 and TRBJ2-2, reads GAGVSQSPSNKVTEKGKDVELRCDPISGHTALYWYRQSLGQGLEFLIYFQGNSAPDKSGLPSDRFSAERTGGSVSTLTIQRTQQEDSAVYLCASSDQRGGELFFGEGSRLTVL.